The TCR beta chain under discussion was sequenced for a study of T cells in Graves' hyperthyroidism and ophthalmopathy. Points from the study as a whole: In blood, most of the thyroid clonotypes expanded above 0.001 were also present.

This clonotype was seen ten or more times. The target antigen is unknown. Extraction of PBMCs used roughly 9.6 ml of fresh peripheral blood. RNA transcripts yielded amplified TCR beta CDR3 regions. An initial round of RT-PCR targeting the TCR CDR3 relied on the HTBI primer set. Using its own MiXCR run on the multiplex PCR reads, TCRdb lists one record per CDR3 protein. The sample carries a few hundred thousand distinct CDR3 sequences, over 20% recorded once. The CDR3 contains 15 residues. Trimming stripped 6 bases from V and 0 bases from J, with 18 bases between. The germline CDR1 and CDR2 sequences are DFQATT and SNEGSKA (reference sequence).

Sequenced sample: blood. The V gene is TRBV20-1, the J gene TRBJ2-7, with D tentatively TRBD1 (6 bases). The TCR comes from a young man with Graves' ophthalmopathy. The CDR3: CSAHKVQGSSYEQYF. The DNA of the CDR3 is TGCAGTGCCCACAAAGTACAGGGTAGCTCCTACGAGCAGTACTTC.